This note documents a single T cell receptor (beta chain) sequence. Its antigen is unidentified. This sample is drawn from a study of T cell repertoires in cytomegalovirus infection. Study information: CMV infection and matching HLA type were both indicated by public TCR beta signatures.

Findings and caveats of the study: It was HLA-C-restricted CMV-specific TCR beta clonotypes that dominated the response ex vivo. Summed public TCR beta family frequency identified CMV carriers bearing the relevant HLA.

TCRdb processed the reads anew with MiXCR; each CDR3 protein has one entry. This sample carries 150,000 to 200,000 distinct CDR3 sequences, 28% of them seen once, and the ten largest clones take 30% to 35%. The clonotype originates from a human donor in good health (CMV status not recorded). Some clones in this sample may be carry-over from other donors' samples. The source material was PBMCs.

DNA of the CDR3: TGCGCCAGCAGCCCCTCCGGGACTGTGAACAATGAGCAGTTCTTC. Translation: CASSPSGTVNNEQFF. The V and J genes are TRBV5-1 and TRBJ2-1; possible D gene TRBD2, 6 bases. CDR1 and CDR2 from the germline V gene are SGHRS and YFSETQ. V lost 4 bases to trimming and J lost 5 bases, with 16 bases between them. This CDR3 has 15 residues.